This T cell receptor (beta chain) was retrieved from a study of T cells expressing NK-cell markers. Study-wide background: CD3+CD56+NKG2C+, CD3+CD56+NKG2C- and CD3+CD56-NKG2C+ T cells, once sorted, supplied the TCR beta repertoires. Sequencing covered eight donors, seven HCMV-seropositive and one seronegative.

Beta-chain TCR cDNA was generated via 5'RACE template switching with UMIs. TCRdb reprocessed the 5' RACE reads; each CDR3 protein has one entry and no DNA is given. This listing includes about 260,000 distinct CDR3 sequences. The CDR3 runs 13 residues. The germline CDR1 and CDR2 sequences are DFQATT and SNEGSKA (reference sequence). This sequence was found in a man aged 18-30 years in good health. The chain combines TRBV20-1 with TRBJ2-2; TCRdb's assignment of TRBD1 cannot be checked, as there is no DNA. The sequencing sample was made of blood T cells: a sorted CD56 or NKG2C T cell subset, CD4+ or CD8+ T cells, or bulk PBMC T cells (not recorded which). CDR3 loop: CSARAGMAGELFF.